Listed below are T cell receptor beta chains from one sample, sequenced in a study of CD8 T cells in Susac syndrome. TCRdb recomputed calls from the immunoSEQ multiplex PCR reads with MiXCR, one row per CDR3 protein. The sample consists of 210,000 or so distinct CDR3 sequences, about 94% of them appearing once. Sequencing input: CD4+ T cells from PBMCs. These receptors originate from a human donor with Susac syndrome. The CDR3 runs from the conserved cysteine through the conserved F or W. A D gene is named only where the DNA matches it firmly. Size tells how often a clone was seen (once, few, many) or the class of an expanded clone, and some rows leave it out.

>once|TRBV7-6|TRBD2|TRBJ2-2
CASSLAAGGPGELFF
TGTGCCAGCAGCTTAGCAGCGGGGGGGCCCGGGGAGCTGTTTTTT
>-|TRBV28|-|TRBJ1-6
CAARASMGSYNSPLHF
TGTGCCGCCCGTGCTAGTATGGGCTCCTATAATTCACCCCTCCACTTT
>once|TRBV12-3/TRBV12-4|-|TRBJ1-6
CASSSGTSHSPLHF
TGTGCCAGCAGTTCCGGGACATCTCATTCACCCCTCCACTTT
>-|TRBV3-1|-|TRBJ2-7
CASSPDLQALYEQYF
TGTGCCAGCAGCCCTGATCTGCAGGCACTCTACGAGCAGTACTTC
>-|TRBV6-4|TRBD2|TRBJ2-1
CASSEMSGGLEQFF
TGTGCCAGCAGTGAGATGAGCGGGGGCCTCGAGCAGTTCTTC
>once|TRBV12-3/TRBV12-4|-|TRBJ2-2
CASTPRRSLATGELFF
TGTGCCAGCACTCCTCGGAGGTCCCTGGCCACCGGGGAGCTGTTTTTT
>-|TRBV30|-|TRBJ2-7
CAWIGSRGLGTTYEQYF
TGTGCCTGGATAGGCTCCCGGGGGCTTGGCACAACCTACGAGCAGTACTTC
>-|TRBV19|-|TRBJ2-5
CASSIVGAAGETQYF
TGTGCCAGTAGTATTGTAGGGGCCGCGGGAGAGACCCAGTACTTC
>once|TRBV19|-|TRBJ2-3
CASSMAGEGTDTQYF
TGTGCCAGTAGTATGGCAGGGGAGGGCACAGATACGCAGTATTTT
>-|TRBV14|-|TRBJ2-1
CASSPEVAPYNEQFF
TGTGCCAGCAGCCCTGAGGTCGCCCCCTACAATGAGCAGTTCTTC
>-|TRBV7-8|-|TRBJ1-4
CASSLVQPGIGEKLFF
TGTGCCAGCAGCTTAGTACAGCCAGGGATCGGGGAAAAACTGTTTTTT
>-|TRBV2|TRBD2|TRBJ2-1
CASSEYAGGFYNEQFF
TGTGCCAGCAGTGAATATGCGGGGGGGTTCTACAATGAGCAGTTCTTC
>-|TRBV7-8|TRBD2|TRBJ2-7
CASSLVQLAGGGEQYF
TGTGCCAGCAGCTTAGTACAACTAGCGGGGGGTGGAGAGCAGTACTTC
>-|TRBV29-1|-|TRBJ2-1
CSVEYGGASSRIF
TGCAGCGTTGAATACGGCGGGGCCTCCTCGCGTATCTTC
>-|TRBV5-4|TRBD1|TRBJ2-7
CASSLTGGPYEQYF
TGTGCCAGCAGCTTGACAGGGGGTCCCTACGAGCAGTACTTC
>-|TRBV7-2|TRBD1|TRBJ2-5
CASSTGTVETQYF
TGTGCCAGCAGCACCGGGACAGTAGAGACCCAGTACTTC
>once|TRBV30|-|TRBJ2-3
CAWSVGGVGTDTQYF
TGTGCCTGGAGTGTCGGCGGGGTAGGGACAGATACGCAGTATTTT
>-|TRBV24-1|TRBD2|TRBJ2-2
CATSNSGGLATGELFF
TGTGCCACCAGTAATAGCGGGGGGCTCGCCACCGGGGAGCTGTTTTTT
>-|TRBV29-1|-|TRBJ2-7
CSVAKGHPEQYF
TGCAGCGTAGCTAAAGGACATCCCGAGCAGTACTTC
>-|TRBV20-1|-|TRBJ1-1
CSASRVREAFF
TGCAGTGCTAGTAGGGTCCGTGAAGCTTTCTTT
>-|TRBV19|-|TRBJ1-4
CASSMTGPRTANEKLFF
TGTGCCAGTAGTATGACCGGACCTCGGACGGCTAATGAAAAACTGTTTTTT
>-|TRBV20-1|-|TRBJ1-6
CSARQEGSYNSPLHF
TGCAGTGCCCGGCAGGAGGGCTCCTATAATTCACCCCTCCACTTT
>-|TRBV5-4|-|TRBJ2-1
CASRSRDDYNEQFF
TGTGCCAGCAGAAGCCGGGACGATTACAATGAGCAGTTCTTC
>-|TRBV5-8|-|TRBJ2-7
CASSLAIRHEQYF
TGTGCCAGCAGCTTGGCCATCCGGCACGAGCAGTACTTC
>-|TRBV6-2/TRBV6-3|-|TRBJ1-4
CASSLDTTATNEKLFF
TGTGCCAGCAGTCTTGACACAACGGCAACTAATGAAAAACTGTTTTTT
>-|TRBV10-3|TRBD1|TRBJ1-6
CAISGGQGASPLHF
TGTGCCATCAGCGGTGGACAGGGAGCCTCACCCCTCCACTTT
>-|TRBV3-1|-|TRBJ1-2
CASSQVGQGYTF
TGTGCCAGCAGCCAAGTTGGACAAGGCTACACCTTC
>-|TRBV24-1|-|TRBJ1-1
CATSDSDVSGDTEAFF
TGTGCCACCAGTGATTCCGATGTATCAGGGGACACTGAAGCTTTCTTT
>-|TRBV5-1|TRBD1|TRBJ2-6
CASSLVGTASGANVLTF
TGCGCCAGCAGCTTGGTCGGGACAGCCTCTGGGGCCAACGTCCTGACTTTC
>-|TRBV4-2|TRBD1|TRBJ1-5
CASSPFPGQINQPQHF
TGTGCCAGCAGCCCCTTTCCGGGACAGATTAATCAGCCCCAGCATTTT
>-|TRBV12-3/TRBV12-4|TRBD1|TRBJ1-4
CASSFGQGNEKLFF
TGTGCCAGCAGTTTTGGACAGGGGAATGAAAAACTGTTTTTT
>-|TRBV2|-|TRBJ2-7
CASSGPASSSYEQYF
TGTGCCAGCAGTGGGCCAGCCTCCAGCTCCTACGAGCAGTACTTC
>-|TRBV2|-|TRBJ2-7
CASSDNYEQYF
TGTGCCAGCAGCGATAACTACGAGCAGTACTTC
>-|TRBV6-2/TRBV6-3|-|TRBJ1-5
CASTAGTEFDSNQPQHF
TGTGCCAGCACCGCCGGGACGGAATTTGATAGCAATCAGCCCCAGCATTTT
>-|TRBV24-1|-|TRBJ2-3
CATSDFSGFDTQYF
TGTGCCACCAGTGATTTTTCAGGGTTCGATACGCAGTATTTT
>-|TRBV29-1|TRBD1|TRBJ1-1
CSVEETGDTEAFF
TGCAGCGTTGAAGAGACAGGGGACACTGAAGCTTTCTTT
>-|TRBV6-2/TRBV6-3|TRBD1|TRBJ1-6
CASGTQGAINSPLHF
TGTGCCAGCGGGACACAGGGGGCGATTAATTCACCCCTCCACTTT
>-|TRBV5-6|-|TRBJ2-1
CASSWWDSRGNEQFF
TGTGCCAGCAGCTGGTGGGACTCTAGGGGGAATGAGCAGTTCTTC
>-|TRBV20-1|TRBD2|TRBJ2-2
CSAKRGDPNTGELFF
TGCAGTGCTAAGCGGGGCGATCCGAACACCGGGGAGCTGTTTTTT
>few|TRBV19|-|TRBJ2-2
CASSIQAANTGELFF
TGTGCCAGTAGTATTCAGGCCGCGAACACCGGGGAGCTGTTTTTT
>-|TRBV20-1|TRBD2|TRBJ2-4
CSATSTSGAYF
TGCAGTGCTACTTCAACTAGCGGGGCGTACTTC
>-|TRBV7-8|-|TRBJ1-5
CASSLGPGYNQPQHF
TGTGCCAGCAGCTTAGGGCCAGGCTACAATCAGCCCCAGCATTTT
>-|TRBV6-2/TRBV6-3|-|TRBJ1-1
CASSYSRGTNTEAFF
TGTGCCAGCAGTTACTCGCGGGGGACAAACACTGAAGCTTTCTTT
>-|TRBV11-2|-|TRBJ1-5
CASSLDGGVHQPQHF
TGTGCCAGCAGCTTAGATGGGGGAGTTCATCAGCCCCAGCATTTT
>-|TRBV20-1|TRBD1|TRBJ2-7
CSANRGTDYEQYF
TGCAGTGCTAACCGAGGGACAGACTACGAGCAGTACTTC
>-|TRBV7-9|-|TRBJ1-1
CASSINNVDTEAFF
TGTGCCAGCAGCATAAACAATGTGGACACTGAAGCTTTCTTT
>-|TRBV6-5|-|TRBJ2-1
CASSLTVSSYNEQFF
TGTGCCAGCAGTTTGACGGTAAGCTCCTACAATGAGCAGTTCTTC